The T cell receptor (beta chain) under discussion was sequenced for a study of cytomegalovirus exposure and HLA in healthy donors. The table came from immunoSEQ multiplex PCR; TCRdb's copy has only in-frame clones and leaves some out. The sample includes about 58,000 clones, 90% of them seen just once. Points from the study as a whole: Reports described diagnosis of cytomegalovirus status by the classifier as highly specific and sensitive. Among TCR beta chains, those listed as cytomegalovirus-associated numbered around 160.

Concerning this clone itself: Its antigen remains unknown.

The CDR3 totals 13 residues. Per the germline V gene, CDR1 is GTSNPN and CDR2 is SVGIG (reference sequence). V shed 1 base and J 7 bases; nucleotides not matched to a gene: 4. Sequenced input: PBMCs. The TCR was taken from a man aged 18 to 35 in good health and CMV-seronegative. The rearrangement links TRBV30 to TRBJ1-1; 9 bases align to TRBD1. The DNA for the CDR3 is TGTGCCTGGAGTGAACAGGGGGCGGTTGAAGCTTTCTTT. This encodes CAWSEQGAVEAFF.